The following is a TCR beta chain sequence with its context. The data belong to a study of shared T cell receptors in the human thymus. CDR3 size: 10 residues. Germline V gene data show CDR1 as MDHEN and CDR2 as SYDVKM. V was trimmed by 6 bases and J by 3 bases, leaving 2 bases between them. TCRdb's copy holds only in-frame clones and misses some; the assay was immunoSEQ multiplex PCR. Of hundreds of thousands of clones detected, over 75% appear once; the ten largest clones hold 0.0094%. Separately, the same data were catalogued under a study of human thymus T cells. This second report adds: Thymic tissue was derived from resections collected during corrective heart surgery. Usage of V and J genes appeared biased in thymic and blood repertoires. Related research described strongly overlapping thymic repertoires in unrelated people.

The sequencing sample was made of thymocytes. The sequence was collected from a boy under two years old with a congenital heart defect. The gene calls are TRBV28 and TRBJ2-5; D gene ambiguous. The CDR3 coding sequence is TGTGCCAGCAGCAAAGAGACCCAGTACTTC. It yields the protein CASSKETQYF.